The following is a TCR beta chain sequence with its context. This sample was included in a study of OX40 agonist ivuxolimab in advanced cancers. Trimming at V came to 4 bases and at J to 6 bases, leaving 2 bases not matched to a gene. The CDR3 totals 13 residues. Germline CDR1 reads MRHNA; CDR2 reads SNTAGT. Produced via immunoSEQ multiplex PCR; TCRdb's table is partial and in-frame only. The repertoire holds about 65,000 clones, with about nine tenths as singletons. The receptor's source is an adult with an advanced solid tumor such as melanoma, head and neck, liver or kidney cancer. The material was CD4+ or CD8+ T cells sorted from blood, obtained in a trial of the OX40 agonist ivuxolimab. The chain combines TRBV6-4 with TRBJ1-5; 8 positions match TRBD1. CDR3 region: CASSVDRAQPQHF. CDR3 sequence (DNA): TGTGCCAGCAGTGTGGACAGGGCTCAGCCCCAGCATTTT.